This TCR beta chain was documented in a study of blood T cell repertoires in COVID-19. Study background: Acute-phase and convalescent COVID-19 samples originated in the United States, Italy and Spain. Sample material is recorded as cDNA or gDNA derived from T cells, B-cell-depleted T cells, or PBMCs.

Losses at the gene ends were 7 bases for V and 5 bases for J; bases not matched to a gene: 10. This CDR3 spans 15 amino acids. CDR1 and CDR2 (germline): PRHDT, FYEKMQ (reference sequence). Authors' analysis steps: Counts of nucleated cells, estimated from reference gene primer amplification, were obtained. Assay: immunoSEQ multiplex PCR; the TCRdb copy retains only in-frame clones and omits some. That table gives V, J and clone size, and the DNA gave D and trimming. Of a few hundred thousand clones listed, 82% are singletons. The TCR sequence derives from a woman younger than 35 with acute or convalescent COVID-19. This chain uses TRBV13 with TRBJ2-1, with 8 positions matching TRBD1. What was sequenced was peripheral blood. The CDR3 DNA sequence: TGTGCCAGCACCCGTACCGGGACAGGTCACAATGAGCAGTTCTTC. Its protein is CASTRTGTGHNEQFF.